This T cell receptor (beta chain) appears in the sequencing data of a study of early T cells in non-severe SARS-CoV-2 infection. This clonotype was observed at least ten times. Individual cDNA molecules carried attached unique molecular identifiers. One entry per CDR3 protein results from TCRdb running MiXCR on the 5' RACE reads. The repertoire includes roughly 30,000 distinct CDR3 sequences, 4.5% of them detected once, and around 6% sits in the top ten. The V and J ends lost 2 bases and 3 bases respectively, with 17 bases between them. Germline V gene sequence: CDR1 DFQATT, CDR2 SNEGSKA (reference sequence). The CDR3 length is 15 residues.

The genes are TRBV20-1 and TRBJ2-7, with D perhaps matching TRBD2 (6 bases). The material sequenced was whole blood. This receptor was obtained from an adult who was a healthcare worker with PCR-confirmed SARS-CoV-2 infection or an uninfected control (not recorded which). The CDR3 loop is CSARYSGTPDYEQYF. The DNA of the CDR3 is TGCAGTGCTAGATATAGCGGAACGCCTGACTACGAGCAGTACTTC.